The next 29 T cell receptor beta chains were all read from a single sample in a study of CD8+ T cells in alopecia areata. Investigators isolated RNA and reverse transcribed it into cDNA to act as the sequencing template. Sequenced by immunoSEQ multiplex PCR; TCRdb stores in-frame clones only, minus some. The sample lists roughly 120,000 clones, roughly three fifths occurring once. The treatment here: oral pan-JAK inhibitor, 5-10 mg twice daily. Sequenced here: CD8+ T cells sorted from blood, sampled at week 24, from a patient treated with tofacitinib. The receptors come from a human donor with alopecia areata.

The genes are TRBV10-3 and TRBJ2-7, with D maybe TRBD2 (5 bases). The V gene lost 6 bases and the J gene lost 5 bases, with 8 bases spanning the gap. This CDR3 contains 11 residues. CDR1 and CDR2 (germline): ENHRY, SYGVKD. The CDR3 bases are TGTGCCATCAGCGCCGGGAACGAGCAGTACTTC. It yields the protein CAISAGNEQYF.

This clone was recorded a few times. The chain uses TRBV13 and TRBJ2-5, with D hard to call. The CDR3 extends over 13 amino acids. The germline V gene encodes CDR1 PRHDT and CDR2 FYEKMQ (reference sequence). Deletions cut 0 bases from V and 3 bases from J, with 5 bases between. The chain's CDR3 is CASSLGWEETQYF. In DNA form, the CDR3 reads TGTGCCAGCAGCTTAGGGTGGGAAGAGACCCAGTACTTC.

The chain employs TRBV5-6 and TRBJ2-7; D perhaps matches TRBD2 (5 bases). The V end lost 6 bases, the J end lost 1 base, and 17 bases lay between the germline ends. The germline V gene has CDR1 SGHDT and CDR2 YYEEEE. CDR3 size: 15 residues. CDR3 protein: CASKSMRAESYEQYF. The CDR3 bases are TGTGCCAGCAAGTCGATGCGGGCAGAATCCTACGAGCAGTACTTC. Looking up the rest from reference TRBV5-6 and TRBJ2-7 gives the full variable domain: DAGVTQSPTHLIKTRGQQVTLRCSPKSGHDTVSWYQQALGQGPQFIFQYYEEEERQRGNFPDRFSGHQFPNYSSELNVNALLLGDSALYLCASKSMRAESYEQYFGPGTRLTVT.

The gene calls are TRBV6-5 and TRBJ2-7; no clear D gene. The CDR3 runs to 10 residues. Trimming left V 8 bases short and J 2 bases short, with 4 bases between. CDR1 and CDR2 from the germline V gene are MNHEY and SVGAGI. CDR3 nucleotide sequence: TGTGCCAGCGGCACCTACGAGCAGTACTTC. The encoded protein is CASGTYEQYF.

This clone appeared a few times. The rearrangement joins TRBV29-1 to TRBJ2-7, with a tentative D call TRBD2 (5 bases). The V gene lost 4 bases and the J gene lost 0 bases, with 7 bases spanning the gap. CDR1 is SQVTM, CDR2 ANQGSEA, per germline. The CDR3 consists of 12 residues. The CDR3 DNA is TGCAGCGTTGCTGGGAGCTCCTACGAGCAGTACTTC. The encoded protein is CSVAGSSYEQYF.

V usage is TRBV13 and J usage is TRBJ1-2; D remains ambiguous. V was trimmed by 8 bases and J by 3 bases, leaving 13 bases between them. Germline CDR1 reads PRHDT; CDR2 reads FYEKMQ (reference sequence). This CDR3 region has 13 residues. The CDR3 bases are TGTGCCAGCGGATACCAGGAGGACTATGGCTACACCTTC. Encoded protein: CASGYQEDYGYTF.

This chain links TRBV2 with TRBJ2-3, with D possibly matching TRBD2 (6 bases). CDR3 length: 16 residues. Per germline, CDR1 SNHLY and CDR2 FYNNEI. Trimming took 3 bases from V and 2 from J, leaving 15 bases between them. The CDR3 nucleotides read TGTGCCAGCAGTGACGGAGGGATGGGTCTCACAGATACGCAGTATTTT. Residues: CASSDGGMGLTDTQYF.

The chain couples TRBV10-2 to TRBJ2-1; 9 bases agree with TRBD2. This CDR3 contains 15 residues. The germline V gene encodes CDR1 WSHSY and CDR2 SAAADI. J gave up 4 bases and V 6 bases, and 7 bases lay outside the gene matches. Here the CDR3 reads CASRGLAGPYNEQFF. In nucleotides, the CDR3 is TGCGCCAGCAGGGGGCTAGCGGGGCCTTACAATGAGCAGTTCTTC.

The rearrangement joins TRBV2 to TRBJ2-7; D is unclear. The germline CDR1 and CDR2 sequences are SNHLY and FYNNEI. The V end lost 0 bases, the J end lost 2 bases, and 11 bases lay between the germline ends. The CDR3 consists of 15 residues. The CDR3 DNA reads as TGTGCCAGCAGTGAAGCTCGGGCAGGAACCTACGAGCAGTACTTC. It codes for CASSEARAGTYEQYF. The variable domain in full, completed from reference TRBV2 and TRBJ2-7, reads EPEVTQTPSHQVTQMGQEVILRCVPISNHLYFYWYRQILGQKVEFLVSFYNNEISEKSEIFDDQFSVERPDGSNFTLKIRSTKLEDSAMYFCASSEARAGTYEQYFGPGTRLTVT.

V is TRBV7-8 and J is TRBJ2-3; 10 bases match TRBD2. CDR1 is SGHVS, CDR2 FQNEAQ, per germline. The V segment lost 8 bases and the J segment 1 base; nucleotides outside the gene matches: 6. The CDR3 has 15 residues. In nucleotides, the CDR3 is TGTGCCAGCGTAAGCGGGGGGGCTGGCACAGATACGCAGTATTTT. Translated, it gives CASVSGGAGTDTQYF.

The table lists this clone with a few counts. V is TRBV29-1 and J is TRBJ2-7; no clear D. CDR1 and CDR2 from the germline V gene are SQVTM and ANQGSEA. Trimming stripped 2 bases from V and 5 bases from J, with 7 bases between. The CDR3 is made up of 11 amino acids. The CDR3 protein is CSVEIRNEQYF. The CDR3, as DNA: TGCAGCGTTGAAATACGGAACGAGCAGTACTTC.

This sequence joins TRBV27 and TRBJ2-3; 12 nucleotides agree with TRBD2. CDR1 is MNHEY, CDR2 SMNVEV, per germline (reference sequence). The CDR3 has 15 residues. V was clipped by 5 bases and J by 9 bases; unmatched bases: 9. CDR3 DNA: TGTGCCAGCAGTGACTCGACTAGCGGGGGTGTAACGCAGTATTTT. Translating it yields CASSDSTSGGVTQYF.

The V and J genes are TRBV27 and TRBJ1-2; no definite D call. The V gene lost 0 bases and the J gene lost 5 bases, with 13 bases spanning the gap. The CDR3 has 15 amino acids. Germline loops: CDR1 MNHEY, CDR2 SMNVEV (reference sequence). CDR3 sequence reads: CASSLSGDGWYGYTF. The CDR3 nucleotides are TGTGCCAGCAGTTTATCGGGCGATGGGTGGTATGGCTACACCTTC.

The chain carries TRBV9 and TRBJ2-3, with TRBD2 matching 10 bases. The CDR3 contains 18 residues. V shed 0 bases, J shed 6 bases, and the junction held 13 bases outside the gene matches. Germline loops: CDR1 SGDLS, CDR2 YYNGEE. In nucleotides, the CDR3 is TGTGCCAGCAGCGTAGGGCCCCAAACTAGCGGGGTTTTCGATACGCAGTATTTT. It is translated as CASSVGPQTSGVFDTQYF.

This chain connects TRBV6-5 to TRBJ2-5, with unresolved D. This CDR3 region has 16 residues. Trimming removed 2 bases from V and 5 bases from J, with 18 bases in between. Germline loops: CDR1 MNHEY, CDR2 SVGAGI. The CDR3 nucleotides read TGTGCCAGCAGTTACGGACCCCTAGGGCTGGAGGAGACCCAGTACTTC. It yields the protein CASSYGPLGLEETQYF.

CDR3: CASSQELGQETQYF. CDR3 bases: TGTGCCAGCAGCCAAGAACTGGGACAAGAGACCCAGTACTTC. The rearrangement joins TRBV4-2 to TRBJ2-5, with no clear D. Germline CDR1 LGHNA, CDR2 YNFKEQ. This CDR3 comprises 14 residues. Trimming pared 0 bases from V and 2 bases from J, leaving 7 bases between.

This chain joins TRBV27 and TRBJ2-5; D is undetermined. The germline V gene has CDR1 MNHEY and CDR2 SMNVEV (reference sequence). This CDR3 spans 14 amino acids. The germline V and J ends were trimmed by 5 bases and 2 bases, with 12 bases remaining between them. The CDR3: CASSLSLSQETQYF. As DNA, the CDR3 is TGTGCCAGCAGTCTCTCCCTATCACAAGAGACCCAGTACTTC.

The rearrangement uses TRBV2 and TRBJ2-7, with 7 bases lining up with TRBD1. CDR1 is SNHLY and CDR2 is FYNNEI in the germline V gene. Trimming removed 3 bases from V and 2 bases from J; junction bases left unmatched: 4. The CDR3 length is 14 residues. CDR3 protein: CASSEGRGTYEQYF. Written as DNA, the CDR3 is TGTGCCAGCAGTGAGGGCAGGGGGACCTACGAGCAGTACTTC.

There are a few counts of this clone. This chain connects TRBV6-5 to TRBJ2-3; D ambiguous. Trimming took 4 bases from V and 6 from J, leaving 8 bases between them. Germline loops: CDR1 MNHEY, CDR2 SVGAGI. This CDR3 contains 12 residues. As DNA, the CDR3 is TGTGCCAGCAGTTCAGGATGGGATACGCAGTATTTT. This translates into CASSSGWDTQYF.

This chain uses TRBV6-1 with TRBJ2-7; TRBD2 is a possible D gene (6 bases). Trimming pared 4 bases from V and 0 bases from J, leaving 16 bases between. CDR3 size: 16 residues. CDR1 is MNHNS, CDR2 SASEGT, per germline. CDR3 protein: CASSGGDGYFSYEQYF. CDR3 in DNA: TGTGCCAGCAGTGGGGGGGACGGTTACTTCTCCTACGAGCAGTACTTC.

The chain combines TRBV7-8 with TRBJ2-5, with D possibly TRBD1 on 5 matching bases. Between the trimmed V and J ends, which lost 1 base and 2 bases, there was a span of 14 bases. Germline V gives CDR1 SGHVS, CDR2 FQNEAQ. This CDR3 contains 16 residues. CDR3 in amino acids: CASSLEAGHPQETQYF. Written as DNA, the CDR3 is TGTGCCAGCAGCTTAGAGGCAGGGCACCCTCAAGAGACCCAGTACTTC.

The chain links TRBV27 to TRBJ2-7; a weak D match, TRBD1 (6 bases). V lost 8 bases to trimming and J lost 4 bases, with 12 bases between them. In germline, CDR1 is MNHEY, CDR2 SMNVEV (reference sequence). CDR3 length: 12 residues. CDR3 nucleotide sequence: TGTGCCAGCTCAGGGGATAGGTACGAGCAGTACTTC. Translation gives CASSGDRYEQYF.

The chain is built from TRBV4-3 and TRBJ2-1; 10 positions agree with TRBD2. The CDR3 covers 16 residues. J lost 4 bases, V lost 0 bases, and 3 bases had no gene match. Germline loops: CDR1 LGHNA, CDR2 YSLEER. For the CDR3, the DNA is TGCGCCAGCAGCCAAGATGATAGCGGGGGGTACAATGAGCAGTTCTTC. Protein product: CASSQDDSGGYNEQFF.

The V gene is TRBV27, the J gene TRBJ2-7; TRBD1 agrees at 7 bases. CDR1 MNHEY and CDR2 SMNVEV come from the germline V gene (reference sequence). V lost 2 bases to trimming and J lost 0 bases; unmatched junction nucleotides: 4. The CDR3 is 15 residues long. The CDR3 bases are TGTGCCAGCAGTTTAGAAAGGGACAGCTCCTACGAGCAGTACTTC. Its protein is CASSLERDSSYEQYF.

The V and J genes are TRBV9 and TRBJ1-2, with a possible D match to TRBD1 (6 bases). V was trimmed by 0 bases and J by 4 bases, leaving 10 bases between them. This CDR3 has 14 amino acids. The germline gives CDR1 SGDLS, CDR2 YYNGEE. DNA for the CDR3: TGTGCCAGCAGCGTAGAGGGGGTTAGCTATGGCTACACCTTC. Amino acids: CASSVEGVSYGYTF.

The chain joins TRBV7-9 to TRBJ2-3; D may be TRBD2 (5 bases). The CDR3 is 15 amino acids. CDR1 and CDR2 (germline): SEHNR, FQNEAQ (reference sequence). The V end lost 2 bases, the J end lost 4 bases, and 13 bases lay between the germline ends. As DNA, the CDR3 is TGTGCCAGCAGCTTATTCATTCGGGGATCAGATACGCAGTATTTT. Its translation: CASSLFIRGSDTQYF.

A single count supports this clone. V gene TRBV27 combines with J gene TRBJ1-4; D is ambiguous. CDR1 and CDR2 from the germline V gene are MNHEY and SMNVEV (reference sequence). The length of the CDR3 is 16 residues. Between the trimmed V and J ends, which lost 2 bases and 3 bases, there was a span of 13 bases. In DNA form, the CDR3 reads TGTGCCAGCAGTTTAGGCCACCAGAGGGCTAATGAAAAACTGTTTTTT. Protein product: CASSLGHQRANEKLFF.

V gene TRBV6-5 combines with J gene TRBJ1-1, with D unclear. The CDR3 covers 13 residues. Trimming cost V 0 bases and J 8 bases, with 10 bases left between them. Germline CDR1 and CDR2: MNHEY and SVGAGI. The CDR3 is CASSYSSLGEAFF. The CDR3 DNA sequence: TGTGCCAGCAGTTACTCGAGTCTCGGCGAAGCTTTCTTT.

Here the CDR3 reads CASRQETGDTGELFF. In DNA, the CDR3 is TGTGCCAGCAGACAGGAGACAGGGGACACCGGGGAGCTGTTTTTT. The rearrangement joins TRBV6-4 to TRBJ2-2; 8 positions match TRBD1. Germline V gene data show CDR1 as MRHNA and CDR2 as SNTAGT. The CDR3 has 15 amino acids. The V and J ends lost 6 bases and 3 bases, in that order; junction bases with no gene match: 6.